These 22 T cell receptor beta chains were sequenced from one sample in a study of T cells in Graves' hyperthyroidism and ophthalmopathy. TCR beta CDR3 regions were amplified from RNA transcripts. RT-PCR in the first round (using the HTBI primer set) targeted the TCR CDR3. TCRdb re-derived calls from the multiplex PCR reads in MiXCR, one entry per CDR3 protein. Here the sample spans about 290,000 distinct CDR3 sequences, roughly 15% being singletons. Source material: blood. The origin of the receptors is a woman in her forties with Graves' hyperthyroidism.

The table lists this clonotype with many counts. The rearrangement uses TRBV5-6 and TRBJ2-1, with D perhaps matching TRBD1 (6 bases). Germline CDR1 and CDR2: SGHDT and YYEEEE. Trimming pared 6 bases from V and 6 bases from J, leaving 7 bases between. This CDR3 contains 11 residues. The CDR3 DNA reads TGTGCCAGCACCAGGGGCAATGAGCAGTTCTTC. Translated: CASTRGNEQFF.

This clonotype was observed a few times. V is TRBV6-2 or TRBV6-3 and J is TRBJ2-7; 11 nucleotides align to TRBD1. CDR3 length equals 15 residues. CDR1 and CDR2 (germline): MNHEY, SVGEGT. Losses at the gene ends were 6 bases for V and 2 bases for J; bases not matched to a gene: 6. The CDR3 DNA follows: TGTGCCAGCAGGCTCCGGACAGGGGGCGCCTACGAGCAGTACTTC. Translation: CASRLRTGGAYEQYF.

This clonotype appeared a few times. The chain links TRBV20-1 to TRBJ2-4, with a possible D match to TRBD2 (6 bases). Germline V gives CDR1 DFQATT, CDR2 SNEGSKA (reference sequence). The CDR3 has 13 amino acids. V lost 7 bases, J lost 8 bases, and 18 bases lay in between. CDR3 in amino acids: CSVNLGLNDIQYF. CDR3 DNA: TGCAGTGTTAACTTGGGACTTAATGACATTCAGTACTTC.

Many counts were recorded for this clonotype. V usage is TRBV20-1 and J usage is TRBJ2-1; 10 nucleotides agree with TRBD2. Germline V lookup: CDR1 DFQATT, CDR2 SNEGSKA (reference sequence). Trimming took 4 bases from V and 4 from J; bases not matched to a gene: 10. This CDR3 comprises 16 residues. The CDR3 loop reads CSAKRGTSGVYNEQFF. In DNA, the CDR3 is TGCAGTGCTAAAAGGGGTACTAGCGGGGTGTACAATGAGCAGTTCTTC.

This clonotype was counted many times. V and J are TRBV11-2 and TRBJ2-1; 12 bases agree with TRBD2. The trim removed 5 bases at V and 6 bases at J, leaving 2 bases unmatched. The CDR3 is made up of 14 amino acids. CDR1 and CDR2 from the germline V gene are SGHAT and FQNNGV. This CDR3 reads CASSPTSGSNEQFF. CDR3 nucleotide sequence: TGTGCCAGCAGCCCGACTAGCGGGAGCAATGAGCAGTTCTTC.

This clonotype was observed at least ten times. This chain joins TRBV20-1 and TRBJ2-2; D call uncertain. The V gene's germline CDR1 is DFQATT and CDR2 SNEGSKA (reference sequence). V was pared by 2 bases and J by 1 base, with 8 bases between. The CDR3 totals 14 residues. CDR3 amino acids: CSARRAGNTGELFF. CDR3 coding DNA: TGCAGTGCTAGAAGGGCAGGGAACACCGGGGAGCTGTTTTTT.

Ten or more counts support this clonotype. V gene TRBV20-1 combines with J gene TRBJ2-1, with 11 nucleotides matching TRBD2. The germline V gene encodes CDR1 DFQATT and CDR2 SNEGSKA (reference sequence). Trimming removed 5 bases from V and 7 bases from J; junction bases left unmatched: 7. The CDR3 is 14 amino acids. The CDR3 sequence is CSAHRLAGFNEQFF. Written as DNA, the CDR3 is TGCAGTGCTCACCGACTAGCGGGATTTAATGAGCAGTTCTTC.

This clonotype was detected only a few times. V gene TRBV3-1 combines with J gene TRBJ2-2; 7 bases fit TRBD1. This CDR3 is 16 amino acids long. The J segment lost 4 bases and the V segment lost 1 base, leaving 6 bases of the junction unmatched. The germline V gene has CDR1 LGHDT and CDR2 YNNKEL (reference sequence). CDR3 residues: CASSQVGGRGTGELFF. Here the CDR3 DNA reads TGTGCCAGCAGCCAAGTAGGGGGCAGGGGCACCGGGGAGCTGTTTTTT.

This clonotype was seen ten or more times. The rearrangement links TRBV20-1 to TRBJ2-7, with a tentative D call TRBD1 (6 bases). Trimming took 5 bases from V and 0 from J, leaving 20 bases between them. The CDR3 runs 16 residues. Germline assignment: CDR1 DFQATT and CDR2 SNEGSKA (reference sequence). In DNA, the CDR3 is TGCAGTGCTCCCCGCTTAAGGACAGTTTTCTCCTACGAGCAGTACTTC. Translating gives CSAPRLRTVFSYEQYF.

This clonotype has a count of ten or more. V usage is TRBV10-3 and J usage is TRBJ2-3, with D maybe TRBD2 (7 bases). Trimming left V 3 bases short and J 11 bases short, with 12 bases between. The CDR3 length is 12 residues. Germline CDR1 reads ENHRY; CDR2 reads SYGVKD. The CDR3 DNA reads TGTGCCATCAGTGACAGGGAGGGGGTGCAGTATTTT. It yields the protein CAISDREGVQYF.

Ten or more counts support this clonotype. The rearrangement uses TRBV27 and TRBJ2-7; 11 bases line up with TRBD2. Germline trimming cut 5 bases from V and 7 bases from J; bases unmatched to any gene: 13. This CDR3 has 16 amino acids. In germline, CDR1 is MNHEY, CDR2 SMNVEV (reference sequence). CDR3: CASSLTGTSGAGEQYF. The CDR3 region has the DNA TGTGCCAGCAGTCTAACCGGGACTAGCGGAGCTGGGGAGCAGTACTTC.

This clonotype was counted many times. This sequence joins TRBV20-1 and TRBJ2-3; TRBD2 is a possible D gene (6 bases). The germline CDR1 and CDR2 sequences are DFQATT and SNEGSKA (reference sequence). The CDR3 is 15 amino acids. V lost 2 bases to trimming and J lost 1 base, with 13 bases between them. Written as DNA, the CDR3 is TGCAGTGCTAGACTCCCTGTAGCGGGCACAGATACGCAGTATTTT. This translates into CSARLPVAGTDTQYF.

Only a few counts were recorded for this clonotype. This chain joins TRBV9 and TRBJ1-2; 8 bases agree with TRBD1. The V and J ends lost 3 bases and 6 bases, in that order; junction bases with no gene match: 10. The CDR3 runs 15 residues. Germline loops: CDR1 SGDLS, CDR2 YYNGEE. The CDR3 spells CASSGQDRGTDGYTF. The CDR3 DNA reads TGTGCCAGCAGCGGACAAGACAGGGGAACAGATGGCTACACCTTC.

The table lists this clonotype with many counts. This sequence joins TRBV28 and TRBJ1-5; possible D gene TRBD1, 5 bases. V lost 3 bases to trimming and J lost 3 bases, with 15 bases between them. The CDR3 spans 16 residues. In germline, CDR1 is MDHEN, CDR2 SYDVKM. The CDR3 DNA is TGTGCCAGCAGTTTGGGGGTACGGGGGACCAATCAGCCCCAGCATTTT. Protein product: CASSLGVRGTNQPQHF.

Many counts were recorded for this clonotype. The genes are TRBV20-1 and TRBJ1-6; the D gene is possibly TRBD1 (6 bases). The CDR3 has 13 amino acids. The V and J ends lost 3 bases and 10 bases respectively, with 13 bases between them. The germline CDR1 and CDR2 sequences are DFQATT and SNEGSKA (reference sequence). As DNA, the CDR3 is TGCAGTGCTAGCACAGGGTTCGGCTCACCCCTCCACTTT. Translation gives CSASTGFGSPLHF.

V and J are TRBV19 and TRBJ2-5; D gene ambiguous. There are 11 residues in the CDR3. Trimming removed 3 bases at V and 10 bases at J, with 9 bases between. Looked up from germline, CDR1 is LNHDA and CDR2 is SQIVND (reference sequence). CDR3 sequence (DNA): TGTGCCAGTAGTATTGGACCGGACCAGTACTTC. This gives the protein CASSIGPDQYF.

This clonotype was counted a few times. A much bigger clone sits one base away, suggesting this may be a read error. The chain is built from TRBV28 and TRBJ2-3; D ambiguous. The CDR3 length is 12 residues. Germline CDR1 is MDHEN and CDR2 is SYDVKM. V was pared by 4 bases and J by 1 base, with 3 bases between. The CDR3 region is CASSSGTDTQYF. CDR3 in DNA: TGTGCCAGCAGTTCTGGCACAGATACGCAGTATTTT. The whole variable domain, remainder taken from reference TRBV28 and TRBJ2-3, is DVKVTQSSRYLVKRTGEKVFLECVQDMDHENMFWYRQDPGLGLRLIYFSYDVKMKEKGDIPEGYSVSREKKERFSLILESASTNQTSMYLCASSSGTDTQYFGPGTRLTVL.

This clonotype was seen a handful of times. J is TRBJ1-2 and V is TRBV4-1, with D hard to call. Per the germline V gene, CDR1 is MGHRA and CDR2 is YSYEKL. The length of the CDR3 is 15 residues. V lost 0 bases and J 1 base, leaving 9 bases between the germline ends. This chain's CDR3 is CASSQEWRLNYGYTF. DNA of the CDR3: TGCGCCAGCAGCCAAGAGTGGAGGCTTAACTATGGCTACACCTTC.

There are many counts of this clonotype. The chain couples TRBV11-3 to TRBJ2-1; D could derive from TRBD1 or TRBD2 (5 bases each). The CDR3 length is 15 residues. Germline V lookup: CDR1 SGHNT, CDR2 YENEEA. V was trimmed by 5 bases and J by 3 bases, leaving 14 bases between them. In nucleotides, the CDR3 is TGTGCCAGCAGCCTTGGGGACGGACACTACAATGAGCAGTTCTTC. It is translated as CASSLGDGHYNEQFF.

This rearrangement joins TRBV7-9 to TRBJ1-1, with a tentative D call TRBD1 (5 bases). V was shortened by 5 bases and J by 4 bases, with 14 bases between the two germline ends. The CDR3 runs 14 residues. Per the germline V gene, CDR1 is SEHNR and CDR2 is FQNEAQ (reference sequence). The CDR3 region is CASSAVGGATEAFF. In DNA form, the CDR3 reads TGTGCCAGCAGCGCGGTCGGGGGTGCCACTGAAGCTTTCTTT.

This clonotype has at least ten counts. The J gene is TRBJ1-1, the V gene TRBV28, with TRBD1 identical over 8 bases. The CDR3 has 13 residues. V gave up 6 bases and J gave up 5 bases; unmatched junction bases: 5. Per germline, CDR1 MDHEN and CDR2 SYDVKM. For the CDR3, the DNA is TGTGCCAGCAGCTATGGGACAGGTACTGAAGCTTTCTTT. Encoded protein: CASSYGTGTEAFF.

Ten or more counts support this clonotype. V is TRBV29-1 and J is TRBJ2-3; 7 nucleotides agree with TRBD1. The CDR3 is 16 amino acids. V shed 4 bases and J 2 bases; nucleotides not matched to a gene: 12. Per the germline V gene, CDR1 is SQVTM and CDR2 is ANQGSEA. The CDR3 DNA reads TGCAGCGTTGGGGGACAGACCCCGAAACCCACAGATACGCAGTATTTT. Amino acids: CSVGGQTPKPTDTQYF.